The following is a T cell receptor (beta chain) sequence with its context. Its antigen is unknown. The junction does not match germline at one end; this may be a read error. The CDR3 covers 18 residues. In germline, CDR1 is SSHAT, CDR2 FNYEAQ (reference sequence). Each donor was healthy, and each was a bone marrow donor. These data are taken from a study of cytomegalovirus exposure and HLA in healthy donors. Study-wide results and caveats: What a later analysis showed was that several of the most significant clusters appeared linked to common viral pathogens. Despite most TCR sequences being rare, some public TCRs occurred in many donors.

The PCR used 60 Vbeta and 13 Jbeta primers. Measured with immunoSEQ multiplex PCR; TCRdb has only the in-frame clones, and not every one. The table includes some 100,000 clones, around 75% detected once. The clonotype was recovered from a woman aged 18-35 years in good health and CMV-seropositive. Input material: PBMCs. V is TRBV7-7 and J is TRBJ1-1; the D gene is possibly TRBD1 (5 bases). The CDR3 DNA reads TGTGCTAGCAGCTTAGCTGGACTAACCAGGGTTTGGTACACTGAAGCTTTCTTT. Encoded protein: CASSLAGLTRVWYTEAFF. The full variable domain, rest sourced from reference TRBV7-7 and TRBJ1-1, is GAGVSQSPRYKVTKRGQDVTLRCDPISSHATLYWYQQALGQGPEFLTYFNYEAQPDKSGLPSDRFSAERPEGSISTLTIQRTEQRDSAMYRCASSLAGLTRVWYTEAFFGQGTRLTVV.